Below are 6 T cell receptor beta chains sequenced from a single sample in a study of shared clonotypes between healthy human individuals. Assay: immunoSEQ multiplex PCR; the TCRdb copy retains only in-frame clones and omits some. The data contain roughly 2,000,000 clones, 85% to 95% of them seen just once; the ten biggest clones take up under 1.5%. Naive CD8 cells, CD45RO-negative and positively selected for CCR7, excluded terminally differentiated effector memory CD45RA+ cells. Sequenced material: naive CD8+ T cells sorted from blood. Source of these receptors: a young man in good health.

The chain has TRBV9 and TRBJ2-5; TRBD1 matches 10 bases. CDR1 SGDLS and CDR2 YYNGEE come from the germline V gene. With 7 bases clipped from V and 2 bases from J, the junction kept 2 bases outside the gene matches. The length of the CDR3 is 13 residues. CDR3 nucleotide sequence: TGTGCCAGCGGGGGACAGGGGCAAGAGACCCAGTACTTC. This codes for CASGGQGQETQYF.

The sample holds one count of this clone. Mismatch with germline at one junction end may stem from a read error. The J gene is TRBJ2-1, the V gene TRBV6-5; D is undetermined. The CDR3 has 14 residues. Looked up from germline, CDR1 is MNHEY and CDR2 is SVGAGI. This CDR3 is CAGSSSPSFNEQFF. CDR3 DNA sequence: TGTGCCGGCAGTTCGAGTCCGAGTTTCAATGAGCAGTTCTTC.

Concerning this clone: At one end the junction does not follow the germline gene, possibly because of a read error. The chain joins TRBV15 to TRBJ2-5, with unresolved D. This CDR3 region has 12 residues. Germline lookup yields CDR1 LNHNV and CDR2 YYDKDF (reference sequence). Here the CDR3 reads CATSGDQETQYF. The CDR3 bases are TGTGCCACCAGCGGAGACCAAGAGACCCAGTACTTC.

This clone came up once. This CDR3 is CASSVGRGLSEQYF. The DNA for the CDR3 is TGTGCCAGCAGCGTAGGCAGGGGGTTGAGCGAGCAGTACTTC. The chain carries TRBV9 and TRBJ2-7; 7 bases match TRBD1. Trimming removed 0 bases from V and 6 bases from J; junction bases left unmatched: 6. CDR3 length: 14 amino acids. Germline V CDR1 and CDR2: SGDLS, YYNGEE.

V gene TRBV28 combines with J gene TRBJ2-1, with 9 bases identical to TRBD2. J gave up 2 bases and V 7 bases, and 9 bases lay outside the gene matches. Germline V CDR1 and CDR2: MDHEN, SYDVKM. The CDR3 covers 16 residues. The CDR3 here is CASTPSERGAYNEQFF. As DNA, the CDR3 is TGTGCCAGCACCCCCTCGGAGCGGGGGGCCTACAATGAGCAGTTCTTC.

This chain links TRBV6-1 with TRBJ1-2; D possibly corresponds to TRBD1 (6 bases). The CDR3 is 18 residues long. V was shortened by 4 bases and J by 3 bases, with 24 bases between the two germline ends. Germline assignment: CDR1 MNHNS and CDR2 SASEGT. The DNA for the CDR3 is TGTGCCAGCAGTGGATGGGGGGCAGGGGCCAACGGCGACTATGGCTACACCTTC. It translates to CASSGWGAGANGDYGYTF.